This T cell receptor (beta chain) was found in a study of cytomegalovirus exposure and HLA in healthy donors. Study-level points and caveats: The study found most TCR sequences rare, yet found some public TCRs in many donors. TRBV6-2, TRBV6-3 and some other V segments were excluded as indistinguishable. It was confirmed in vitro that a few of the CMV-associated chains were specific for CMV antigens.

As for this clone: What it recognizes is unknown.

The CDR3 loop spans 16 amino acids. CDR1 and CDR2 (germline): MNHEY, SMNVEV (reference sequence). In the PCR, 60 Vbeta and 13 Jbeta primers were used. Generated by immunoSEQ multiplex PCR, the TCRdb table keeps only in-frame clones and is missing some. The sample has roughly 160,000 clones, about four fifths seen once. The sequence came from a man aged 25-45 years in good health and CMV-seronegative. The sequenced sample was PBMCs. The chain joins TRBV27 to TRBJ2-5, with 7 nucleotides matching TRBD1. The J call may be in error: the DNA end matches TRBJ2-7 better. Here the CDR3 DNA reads TGTGCCAGCAGTTTCTTGGCCTTACAGGGGCCCTACGAGCAGTACTTC. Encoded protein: CASSFLALQGPYEQYF.